Listed below are T cell receptor beta chains from one sample, sequenced in a study of technical replicates of blood from a few donors. Only in-frame clones appear in the TCRdb table, and some are missing; sequencing was by immunoSEQ multiplex PCR. This table holds fewer than 95,000 clones, roughly 93% found once. The specimen sequenced was T cells isolated from PBMCs. All receptors come from a human donor in good health. CDR3s include the opening cysteine and the closing phenylalanine or tryptophan. D genes are given only for firm matches. The size entry is marked missing in some rows and otherwise reads once, few, many or a size class.

d_call	v_call	clone_size	j_call	cdr3_aa	cdr3_nt
TRBD2	TRBV5-6	NA	TRBJ2-5	CASSSKTSGGVGETQYF	TGTGCCAGCAGCTCTAAGACTAGCGGGGGGGTGGGAGAGACCCAGTACTTC
NA	TRBV9	NA	TRBJ2-5	CASSVTPSRGGTQYF	TGTGCCAGCAGCGTTACTCCCTCTAGGGGCGGGACCCAGTACTTC
NA	TRBV2	NA	TRBJ1-4	CASSPNPSRTTNEKLFF	TGTGCCAGCAGCCCAAACCCGAGTAGAACAACTAATGAAAAACTGTTTTTT
TRBD1	TRBV28	NA	TRBJ1-2	CASSQGDRGLGGYTF	TGTGCCAGCAGTCAAGGTGACAGGGGGCTAGGAGGCTACACCTTC
TRBD2	TRBV2	NA	TRBJ2-7	CASSEGLAGLRYYEQYF	TGTGCCAGCAGTGAAGGCCTAGCGGGGCTAAGATACTACGAGCAGTACTTC
TRBD1	TRBV19	NA	TRBJ1-5	CASRPPGQGWYSNQPQHF	TGTGCCAGTAGACCCCCGGGACAGGGCTGGTATAGCAATCAGCCCCAGCATTTT
TRBD2	TRBV15	NA	TRBJ2-2	CATSRPLAGGPNTGELFF	TGTGCCACCAGCAGACCCTTAGCGGGGGGGCCGAACACCGGGGAGCTGTTTTTT
TRBD1	TRBV5-5	once	TRBJ2-5	CASSFDRAQETQYF	TGTGCCAGCAGCTTCGACAGGGCCCAAGAGACCCAGTACTTC
TRBD1	TRBV30	NA	TRBJ1-1	CAWATRDSKNEAFF	TGTGCCTGGGCGACACGGGACAGCAAAAATGAAGCTTTCTTT
NA	TRBV19	NA	TRBJ1-3	CASVDLIQGRNTIYF	TGTGCCAGCGTCGATTTAATCCAGGGTAGAAACACCATATATTTT
NA	TRBV2	few	TRBJ1-3	CAGQGNTIYF	TGTGCCGGACAGGGAAACACCATATATTTT
NA	TRBV9	NA	TRBJ1-1	CASSAPFRTEAFF	TGTGCCAGCAGCGCCCCCTTTCGGACTGAAGCTTTCTTT
NA	TRBV5-8	NA	TRBJ2-2	CASSLMGGSTGELFF	TGTGCCAGCAGCTTGATGGGAGGAAGCACCGGGGAGCTGTTTTTT
TRBD2	TRBV5-1	once	TRBJ2-5	CASSSTGTSGTLQETQYF	TGCGCCAGCAGCAGTACCGGGACTAGTGGGACCCTCCAAGAGACCCAGTACTTC
NA	TRBV5-1	NA	TRBJ2-4	CASSPDSPYKNIQYF	TGCGCCAGCAGCCCGGACAGTCCTTACAAAAACATTCAGTACTTC
TRBD2	TRBV6-6	NA	TRBJ2-7	CASSYEIAGIYEQYF	TGTGCCAGCAGTTATGAGATAGCGGGAATCTACGAGCAGTACTTC
TRBD1	TRBV14	few	TRBJ2-6	CASSQGTGRSGANVLTF	TGTGCCAGCAGCCAAGGGACAGGGCGCTCTGGGGCCAACGTCCTGACTTTC
TRBD2	TRBV9	NA	TRBJ2-2	CASSDSGGWSGELFF	TGTGCCAGCAGCGATAGCGGGGGCTGGTCCGGGGAGCTGTTTTTT
NA	TRBV30	NA	TRBJ1-4	CAWSPTSRWEKLFF	TGTGCCTGGAGCCCCACATCAAGATGGGAAAAACTGTTTTTT
TRBD1	TRBV29-1	NA	TRBJ1-2	CSVRDRVNYGYTF	TGCAGCGTCCGAGACAGGGTGAACTATGGCTACACCTTC
NA	TRBV2	NA	TRBJ2-2	CATRNGELFF	TGTGCCACTAGGAACGGGGAGCTGTTTTTT
NA	TRBV6-6	NA	TRBJ1-2	CASSPRGSWGYTF	TGTGCCAGCAGTCCCCGAGGGTCCTGGGGCTACACCTTC
NA	TRBV2	NA	TRBJ2-7	CASRVGGYEQYF	TGTGCCAGCAGGGTCGGGGGCTACGAGCAGTACTTC
TRBD2	TRBV6-1	once	TRBJ2-1	CASSGGGRVLLLEQFF	TGTGCCAGCAGTGGTGGAGGGAGGGTTTTACTACTTGAGCAGTTCTTC
TRBD2	TRBV27	NA	TRBJ2-1	CASRSSGYNEQFF	TGTGCCAGCAGATCTAGCGGTTACAATGAGCAGTTCTTC
TRBD1	TRBV2	NA	TRBJ1-1	CASSADRGSTEAFF	TGTGCCAGCAGCGCGGACAGGGGGAGTACTGAAGCTTTCTTT
TRBD1	TRBV6-1	NA	TRBJ1-5	CASRAGGARGQPQHF	TGTGCCAGCAGAGCAGGGGGCGCTAGGGGGCAGCCCCAGCATTTT
NA	TRBV29-1	NA	TRBJ2-5	CSAAQAGETQYF	TGCAGCGCTGCGCAGGCTGGAGAGACCCAGTACTTC
TRBD2	TRBV5-1	few	TRBJ2-3	CASSPWGSGGDTDTQYF	TGCGCCAGCAGCCCCTGGGGTAGCGGGGGGGACACAGATACGCAGTATTTT
NA	TRBV7-9	NA	TRBJ1-2	CASSLGSGTRDGYTF	TGTGCCAGCAGCTTAGGTTCCGGGACAAGGGATGGCTACACCTTC
NA	TRBV6-6	NA	TRBJ1-1	CASTLQGGDTEAFF	TGTGCCAGCACCCTTCAGGGAGGGGACACTGAAGCTTTCTTT
NA	TRBV30	NA	TRBJ1-3	CAWRGPGNTIYF	TGTGCCTGGAGGGGGCCTGGAAACACCATATATTTT
NA	TRBV7-8	NA	TRBJ1-3	CASSPPSPNRDGNTIYF	TGTGCCAGCAGCCCACCGTCGCCTAACAGGGATGGAAACACCATATATTTT
TRBD2	TRBV2	NA	TRBJ2-5	CASALSRGGRETQYF	TGTGCCAGTGCCCTATCGCGGGGGGGCAGGGAGACCCAGTACTTC
TRBD1	TRBV19	NA	TRBJ1-1	CASYRGPGEAFF	TGTGCCAGTTACAGGGGGCCAGGAGAAGCTTTCTTT
NA	TRBV10-1	few	TRBJ1-4	CASSESATNEKLFF	TGCGCCAGCAGTGAATCGGCAACTAATGAAAAACTGTTTTTT
NA	TRBV29-1	once	TRBJ2-7	CSVGSGLGSYEQYF	TGCAGCGTTGGATCGGGACTTGGCTCCTACGAGCAGTACTTC
NA	TRBV14	NA	TRBJ1-1	CASSQYTPRDPRTEAFF	TGTGCCAGCAGCCAATACACCCCCCGGGATCCCCGGACTGAAGCTTTCTTT
NA	TRBV7-6	NA	TRBJ2-7	CASRKTGGPGLVSYEQYF	TGTGCCAGCAGAAAAACAGGGGGCCCGGGACTAGTATCCTACGAGCAGTACTTC
NA	TRBV7-9	NA	TRBJ1-1	CASSSGANTEAFF	TGTGCCAGCAGCTCAGGGGCGAACACTGAAGCTTTCTTT
NA	TRBV9	NA	TRBJ1-1	CASSAGLEAFF	TGTGCCAGCAGCGCTGGCCTTGAAGCTTTCTTT